The clone carrying this TCR beta chain was seen a handful of times. Its specificity is not known. Sequencing targeted expressed TCRB transcripts, as all isolated RNA had been reverse transcribed. The assay was immunoSEQ multiplex PCR, and TCRdb's table has in-frame clones only and misses some. The data show 95,000 to 110,000 clones, approximately 30% seen once. This sample stems from a study of beta chain features in type 1 diabetes. Regarding the study as a whole: The study found moderately but significantly shorter TCRB CDR3s in all four CD4+ subsets of Type 1 diabetes patients.

The source of this sequence is a woman in her late teens or twenties with type 1 diabetes. Sequencing input: central memory CD4+ T cells from blood.

Here the CDR3 reads CSVVGASAATEAFF. The CDR3, as DNA: TGCAGCGTTGTGGGGGCCTCGGCGGCCACTGAAGCTTTCTTT. The rearrangement uses TRBV29-1 and TRBJ1-1; D might be TRBD1 (6 bases). CDR1 and CDR2 (germline): SQVTM, ANQGSEA. The V end lost 4 bases, the J end lost 4 bases, and 16 bases lay between the germline ends. This CDR3 contains 14 residues.